These 17 T cell receptor beta chains were sequenced from one sample in a study of blood T cell repertoires in COVID-19. TCRdb's copy holds only in-frame clones and misses some; the assay was immunoSEQ multiplex PCR. The repertoire has 110,000 or so clones, approximately 83% of them found once; the top ten carry just over 4%. The sample consisted of peripheral blood. Receptor source: a woman in her seventies with acute or convalescent COVID-19.

The chain recombines TRBV5-1 with TRBJ2-5; 15 nucleotides line up with TRBD2. From germline, CDR1 is SGHRS and CDR2 YFSETQ. J gave up 5 bases and V 4 bases, and 9 bases lay outside the gene matches. There are 17 residues in the CDR3. CDR3 amino acids: CASSPGLAGGSGETQYF. The CDR3 DNA reads TGCGCCAGCAGCCCCGGACTAGCGGGGGGGTCTGGGGAGACCCAGTACTTC.

The table lists this clone with a count of one. The V and J genes are TRBV7-2 and TRBJ2-1; D is possibly TRBD2 (7 bases). Trimming left V 5 bases short and J 7 bases short, with 18 bases between. The CDR3 extends over 15 amino acids. Germline CDR1 is SGHTA and CDR2 is FQGNSA. The CDR3 nucleotides are TGTGCCAGCAGCCTCTGGGGGGGGGCTCGGAATGAGCAGTTCTTC. Protein sequence: CASSLWGGARNEQFF. The full variable domain, with the rest looked up from reference TRBV7-2 and TRBJ2-1, is GAGVSQSPSNKVTEKGKDVELRCDPISGHTALYWYRQSLGQGLEFLIYFQGNSAPDKSGLPSDRFSAERTGGSVSTLTIQRTQQEDSAVYLCASSLWGGARNEQFFGPGTRLTVL.

The chain combines TRBV7-9 with TRBJ2-3; 9 nucleotides align to TRBD1. Germline V CDR1 and CDR2: SEHNR, FQNEAQ (reference sequence). This CDR3 has 15 residues. The V gene end was trimmed by 5 bases and the J gene end by 3 bases; junction bases not matched to a gene: 6. In nucleotides, the CDR3 is TGTGCCAGCAGCCTGGGACAGGGAGCGACAGATACGCAGTATTTT. Amino acids: CASSLGQGATDTQYF.

V and J are TRBV19 and TRBJ2-1; 8 bases line up with TRBD2. Germline loops: CDR1 LNHDA, CDR2 SQIVND (reference sequence). Trimming removed 7 bases from V and 7 bases from J; junction bases left unmatched: 18. This CDR3 has 17 amino acids. The DNA for the CDR3 is TGTGCCAGTACCCGACTAGCGCGGGCCATGGGTGGGAATGAGCAGTTCTTC. Its protein is CASTRLARAMGGNEQFF.

The chain carries TRBV4-3 and TRBJ2-3; 10 positions agree with TRBD2. Germline CDR1 and CDR2: LGHNA and YSLEER. The CDR3 loop spans 17 amino acids. After removal of 1 base from V and 5 bases from J, the junction contained 9 bases not matched to a gene. Here the CDR3 DNA reads TGCGCCAGCAGCCAAGGGGCCCAGCGGGGGGGAAGAGATACGCAGTATTTT. Translating it yields CASSQGAQRGGRDTQYF.

The chain carries TRBV6-5 and TRBJ1-1; D is perhaps TRBD1 (5 bases). Trimming cost V 2 bases and J 0 bases, with 10 bases left between them. The V gene's germline CDR1 is MNHEY and CDR2 SVGAGI. The CDR3 runs to 15 residues. The CDR3 nucleotides read TGTGCCAGCAGTTACGAGTGGACACTGAACACTGAAGCTTTCTTT. Translating gives CASSYEWTLNTEAFF.

The J gene is TRBJ1-2, the V gene TRBV4-3, with D perhaps matching TRBD1 (5 bases). The CDR3 extends over 13 amino acids. Between the trimmed V and J ends, which lost 2 bases and 7 bases, there was a span of 11 bases. Germline V CDR1 and CDR2: LGHNA, YSLEER. CDR3 coding DNA: TGCGCCAGCAGCCAATTCAGGGAGGGTGGCTACACCTTC. This translates into CASSQFREGGYTF.

The chain couples TRBV5-4 to TRBJ2-5, with 8 bases fitting TRBD1. Germline V gives CDR1 SGHNT, CDR2 YYREEE (reference sequence). The V and J ends lost 3 bases and 7 bases, in that order; junction bases with no gene match: 8. The CDR3 runs 14 residues. CDR3 nucleotides: TGTGCCAGCAGCTCCCCCGGGACAGGAGGGACCCAGTACTTC. Translation gives CASSSPGTGGTQYF.

V usage is TRBV6-2 or TRBV6-3 and J usage is TRBJ2-5, with D uncertain. The V and J ends lost 6 bases and 7 bases respectively, with 21 bases between them. The CDR3 has 15 residues. CDR1 MNHEY and CDR2 SVGEGT come from the germline V gene. CDR3: CASSPASLLVGTQYF. In DNA form, the CDR3 reads TGTGCCAGCAGCCCCGCGTCTCTCCTCGTTGGGACCCAGTACTTC.

The genes are TRBV19 and TRBJ2-2; 7 bases line up with TRBD1. The germline V gene has CDR1 LNHDA and CDR2 SQIVND (reference sequence). The J segment lost 0 bases and the V segment lost 1 base, leaving 11 bases of the junction unmatched. The CDR3 extends over 19 amino acids. In DNA, the CDR3 is TGTGCCAGTAGTATAGTTAGGGGGCGCGACCGGGCGAACACCGGGGAGCTGTTTTTT. Translating it yields CASSIVRGRDRANTGELFF.

CDR3 nucleotide sequence: TGTGCCAGCTCACCACGCGCGTTATCGGGCAATCAGCCCCAGCATTTT. Translation gives CASSPRALSGNQPQHF. The V and J genes are TRBV18 and TRBJ1-5; D gene unclear. With 1 base removed from V and 2 bases from J, the gap between germline ends came to 12 bases. The CDR3 consists of 16 residues. Germline-derived CDR1 and CDR2 are KGHSH and LQKENI.

V gene TRBV6-2 or TRBV6-3 combines with J gene TRBJ2-7; 8 positions agree with TRBD2. The CDR3 runs 14 residues. J was trimmed by 4 bases and V by 4 bases; bases with no gene match: 6. Germline CDR1 MNHEY, CDR2 SVGEGT. DNA for the CDR3: TGTGCCAGCAGTTCGAGCGGGGGAAATTACGAGCAGTACGTC. Its protein is CASSSSGGNYEQYV.

This clone has a handful of counts. This chain uses TRBV5-1 with TRBJ1-2, with D possibly TRBD1 on 6 matching bases. V lost 6 bases to trimming and J lost 4 bases, with 19 bases between them. Looked up from germline, CDR1 is SGHRS and CDR2 is YFSETQ. This CDR3 has 15 residues. For the CDR3, the DNA is TGCGCCAGCACTTTGGCGACAGGACACCGCTATGGCTACACCTTC. This gives the protein CASTLATGHRYGYTF.

The V call is TRBV3-1 (or the pseudogene TRBV3-2), the J call TRBJ1-5, with TRBD1 as a possible D gene (6 bases). The CDR3 length is 18 residues. With 0 bases removed from V and 1 base from J, the gap between germline ends came to 16 bases. Germline V gene data show CDR1 as LGHDT and CDR2 as YNNKEL (reference sequence). CDR3 loop: CASSQDGPWGQSNQPQHF. CDR3 in DNA: TGTGCCAGCAGCCAAGACGGGCCCTGGGGACAAAGCAATCAGCCCCAGCATTTT.

The chain is built from TRBV19 and TRBJ2-3; a possible D gene is TRBD1 (5 bases). The CDR3 runs to 17 residues. V was shortened by 1 base and J by 2 bases, with 16 bases between the two germline ends. The germline gives CDR1 LNHDA, CDR2 SQIVND (reference sequence). The CDR3 DNA is TGTGCCAGTAGTATAGTAGGGGCTACCCAACCCACAGATACGCAGTATTTT. Its translation is CASSIVGATQPTDTQYF.

The rearrangement uses TRBV28 and TRBJ1-5, with a weak D call TRBD1 (6 bases). The CDR3 totals 15 residues. The V end was cut by 2 bases, the J end by 0 bases, with 8 bases between. From germline, CDR1 is MDHEN and CDR2 SYDVKM. CDR3 protein: CASSLRTDSNQPQHF. The CDR3 DNA reads as TGTGCCAGCAGTTTAAGGACAGATAGCAATCAGCCCCAGCATTTT.

The chain links TRBV6-5 to TRBJ2-4; tentatively, D is TRBD1 (5 bases). From germline, CDR1 is MNHEY and CDR2 SVGAGI. V was shortened by 2 bases and J by 5 bases, with 7 bases between the two germline ends. CDR3 length: 13 residues. The CDR3 DNA reads TGTGCCAGCAGTTACAGGGGTGAAAACATTCAGTACTTC. It is translated as CASSYRGENIQYF.